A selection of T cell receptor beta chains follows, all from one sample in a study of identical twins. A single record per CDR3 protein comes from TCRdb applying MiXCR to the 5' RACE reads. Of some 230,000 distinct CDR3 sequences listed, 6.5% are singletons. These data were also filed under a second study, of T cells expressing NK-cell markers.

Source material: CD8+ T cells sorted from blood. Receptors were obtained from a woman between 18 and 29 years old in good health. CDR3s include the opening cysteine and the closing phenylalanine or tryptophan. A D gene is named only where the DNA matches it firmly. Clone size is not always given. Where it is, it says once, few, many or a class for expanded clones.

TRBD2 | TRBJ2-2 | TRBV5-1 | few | TGCGCCAGCAGCTTGGCCACCGCTAGCGGCTCCACCGGGGAGCTGTTTTTT | CASSLATASGSTGELFF
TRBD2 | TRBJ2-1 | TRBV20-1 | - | TGCAGTGCTAGAGATGGGACTAGCGGGGGTATCTCCTACAATGAGCAGTTCTTC | CSARDGTSGGISYNEQFF
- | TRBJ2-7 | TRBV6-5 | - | TGTGCCAGCAGTTACTCTTCCCCGGCGAACGAGCAGTACTTC | CASSYSSPANEQYF
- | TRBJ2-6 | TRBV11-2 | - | TGTGCCAGCAGCTTACTACTTCCGGGGAACTCTGGGGCCAACGTCCTGACTTTC | CASSLLLPGNSGANVLTF
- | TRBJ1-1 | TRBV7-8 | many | TGTGCCAGCAGCTTACCAGGGAGCACTGAAGCTTTCTTT | CASSLPGSTEAFF
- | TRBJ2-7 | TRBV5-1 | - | TGCGCCAGCAGCTCCGGGACGACAAAACGGTACGAGCAGTACTTC | CASSSGTTKRYEQYF
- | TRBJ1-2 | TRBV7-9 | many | TGTGCCAGCAGCGCAAACTATGGCTACACCTTC | CASSANYGYTF
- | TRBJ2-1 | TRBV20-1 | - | TGCAGTGCTCCCGGAGGGGGAGATACCTACAATGAGCAGTTCTTC | CSAPGGGDTYNEQFF
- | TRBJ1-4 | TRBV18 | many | TGTGCCAGCTCACCAGAGGACGTCGCCCCTCTGGAAGCTAATGAAAAACTGTTTTTT | CASSPEDVAPLEANEKLFF
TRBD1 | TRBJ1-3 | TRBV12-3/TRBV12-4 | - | TGTGCCAGCAGCTCGCAACAGGGGTCTGGAAACACCATATATTTT | CASSSQQGSGNTIYF
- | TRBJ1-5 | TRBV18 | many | TGTGCCAGCTCACCGACAGACAATCAGCCCCAGCATTTT | CASSPTDNQPQHF
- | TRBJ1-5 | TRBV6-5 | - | TGTGCCAGCAGTTACTCGATATGGGTCTCACAGCCCCAGCATTTT | CASSYSIWVSQPQHF
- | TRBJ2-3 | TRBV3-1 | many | TGTGCCAGCAGCCAAGATGAAGCAGGGAGCACAGATACGCAGTATTTT | CASSQDEAGSTDTQYF
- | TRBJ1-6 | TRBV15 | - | TGTGCCACCAGCAGAAGGCAGGAGGATTCACCCCTCCACTTT | CATSRRQEDSPLHF
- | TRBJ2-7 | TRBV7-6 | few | TGTGCCAGCAGCTTAGATAGGGGTGCGGAAGAGCAGTACTTC | CASSLDRGAEEQYF
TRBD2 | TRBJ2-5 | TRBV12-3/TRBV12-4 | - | TGTGCCAGCAGTCTCGTTGGTAGCGGGAGTCAAGAGACCCAGTACTTC | CASSLVGSGSQETQYF